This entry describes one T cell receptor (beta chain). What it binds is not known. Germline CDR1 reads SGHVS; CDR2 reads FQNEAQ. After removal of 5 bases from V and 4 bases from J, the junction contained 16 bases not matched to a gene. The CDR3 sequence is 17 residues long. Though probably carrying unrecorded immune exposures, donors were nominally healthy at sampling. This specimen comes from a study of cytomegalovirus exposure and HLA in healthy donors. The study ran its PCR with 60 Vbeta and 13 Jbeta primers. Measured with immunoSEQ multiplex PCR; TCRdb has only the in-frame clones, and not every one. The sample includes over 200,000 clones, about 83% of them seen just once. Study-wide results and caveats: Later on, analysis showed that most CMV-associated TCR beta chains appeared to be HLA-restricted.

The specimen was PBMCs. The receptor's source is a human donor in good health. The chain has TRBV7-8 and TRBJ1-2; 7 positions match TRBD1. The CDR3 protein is CASSPYRTGGDRYGYTF. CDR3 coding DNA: TGTGCCAGCAGCCCCTACAGGACAGGAGGAGACCGCTATGGCTACACCTTC.